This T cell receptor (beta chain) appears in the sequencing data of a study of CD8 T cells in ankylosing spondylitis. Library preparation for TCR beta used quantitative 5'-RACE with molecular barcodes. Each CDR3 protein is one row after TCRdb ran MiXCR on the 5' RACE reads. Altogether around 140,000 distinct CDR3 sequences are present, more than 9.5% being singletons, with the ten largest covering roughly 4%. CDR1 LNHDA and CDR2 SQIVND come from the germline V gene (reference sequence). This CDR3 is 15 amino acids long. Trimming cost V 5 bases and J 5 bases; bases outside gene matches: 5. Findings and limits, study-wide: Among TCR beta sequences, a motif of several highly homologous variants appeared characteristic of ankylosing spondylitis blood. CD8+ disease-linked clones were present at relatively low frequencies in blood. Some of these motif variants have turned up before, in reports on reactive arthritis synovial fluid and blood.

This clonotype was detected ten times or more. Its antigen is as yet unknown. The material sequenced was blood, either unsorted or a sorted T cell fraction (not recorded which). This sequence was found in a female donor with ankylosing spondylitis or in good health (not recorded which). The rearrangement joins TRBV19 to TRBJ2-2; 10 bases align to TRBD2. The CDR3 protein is CASSGTSAFTGELFF. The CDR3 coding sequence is TGTGCCAGTAGTGGGACTAGCGCGTTTACCGGGGAGCTGTTTTTT.